Shown below are 24 T cell receptor beta chains from a single sample sequenced in a study of graft-versus-host responses after intestinal transplantation. Profiled with immunoSEQ multiplex PCR; TCRdb holds only in-frame clones, not every one. The table shows 15,000 to 20,000 clones, with roughly 87% occurring only once. The starting material was PBMCs, obtained 14 days after transplant. The source of these receptors is a human patient who received an intestinal transplant, so some T cells may come from the graft donor.

The chain recombines TRBV15 with TRBJ1-3; the D gene is possibly TRBD1 (6 bases). Germline V gene sequence: CDR1 LNHNV, CDR2 YYDKDF (reference sequence). CDR3 size: 17 residues. V lost 1 base to trimming and J lost 4 bases, with 17 bases between them. The chain's CDR3 is CATSRARGRGSGNTIYF. DNA for the CDR3: TGTGCCACCAGCAGAGCTAGGGGCAGGGGTTCGGGAAACACCATATATTTT.

This clone was recorded a few times. This chain joins TRBV7-6 and TRBJ2-1; 13 nucleotides match TRBD2. The CDR3 is made up of 19 amino acids. The germline V gene has CDR1 SGHVS and CDR2 FNYEAQ. V was clipped by 4 bases and J by 2 bases; unmatched bases: 11. CDR3 DNA: TGTGCCAGCAGCTCATCTCGAACCACTAGCGGGGGGGCCTACAATGAGCAGTTCTTC. Protein product: CASSSSRTTSGGAYNEQFF. The full variable domain, completed using reference TRBV7-6 and TRBJ2-1, is GAGVSQSPRYKVTKRGQDVALRCDPISGHVSLYWYRQALGQGPEFLTYFNYEAQQDKSGLPNDRFSAERPEGSISTLTIQRTEQRDSAMYRCASSSSRTTSGGAYNEQFFGPGTRLTVL.

The V and J genes are TRBV5-4 and TRBJ2-2; 9 bases align to TRBD1. J lost 4 bases, V lost 3 bases, and 4 bases had no gene match. The CDR3 loop spans 15 amino acids. The germline CDR1 and CDR2 sequences are SGHNT and YYREEE (reference sequence). The CDR3 loop reads CASSSPGQGTGELFF. The CDR3 coding sequence is TGTGCCAGCAGCTCTCCGGGACAGGGCACCGGGGAGCTGTTTTTT.

The chain uses TRBV4-1 and TRBJ2-1; 7 bases agree with TRBD2. CDR3 size: 15 residues. The V gene end was trimmed by 1 base and the J gene end by 7 bases; junction bases not matched to a gene: 7. The germline V gene has CDR1 MGHRA and CDR2 YSYEKL. In nucleotides, the CDR3 is TGCGCCAGCAGCCAAGGTCCGGGCGGGAGAAATGAGCAGTTCTTC. Translated: CASSQGPGGRNEQFF.

This chain uses TRBV7-9 with TRBJ2-7, with no clear D. V dropped 4 bases and J dropped 0 bases, with 7 bases sitting between them. CDR1 and CDR2 (germline): SEHNR, FQNEAQ (reference sequence). The CDR3 has 13 amino acids. This CDR3 is CASSWAGSYEQYF. CDR3 in DNA: TGTGCCAGCAGCTGGGCAGGCTCCTACGAGCAGTACTTC.

This clone was seen once. The V call is TRBV2, the J call TRBJ2-3; no firm D call. Trimming stripped 8 bases from V and 2 bases from J, with 5 bases between. Germline CDR1 and CDR2: SNHLY and FYNNEI. CDR3 length equals 11 residues. This CDR3 is CASGNTDTQYF. The CDR3, as DNA: TGTGCCAGCGGAAACACAGATACGCAGTATTTT.

Worth noting for this clone: It is likely a read error, because the conserved phenylalanine at the end of the CDR3 is missing. The genes are TRBV7-9 and TRBJ1-1; 7 nucleotides agree with TRBD1. Germline-derived CDR1 and CDR2 are SEHNR and FQNEAQ (reference sequence). This CDR3 spans 13 amino acids. Unmatched junction bases numbered 4, after V lost 6 bases and J lost 3 bases. The CDR3 sequence is CASRDDRDTEAFS. CDR3 nucleotide sequence: TGTGCCAGCAGGGATGACAGGGACACTGAAGCTTTCTCT.

The V gene is TRBV11-2, the J gene TRBJ1-1; a weak D match, TRBD1 (6 bases). Germline CDR1 and CDR2: SGHAT and FQNNGV. V was trimmed by 3 bases and J by 0 bases, leaving 14 bases between them. This CDR3 contains 16 residues. As DNA, the CDR3 is TGTGCCAGCAGCTTGGATCTAGGGGGATTGAACACTGAAGCTTTCTTT. Amino acid sequence: CASSLDLGGLNTEAFF.

The chain carries TRBV18 and TRBJ2-3; no firm D call. Trimming took 3 bases from V and 2 from J, leaving 3 bases between them. The CDR3 covers 12 residues. Germline V CDR1 and CDR2: KGHSH, LQKENI. The CDR3 sequence: CASSPPTDTQYF. The CDR3 nucleotides read TGTGCCAGCTCACCGCCCACAGATACGCAGTATTTT.

This chain uses TRBV2 with TRBJ2-2; 11 bases align to TRBD1. The junction had 13 bases not matched to a gene; V was cut back by 6 bases and J by 7 bases. Per germline, CDR1 SNHLY and CDR2 FYNNEI. The CDR3 length is 17 residues. Written as DNA, the CDR3 is TGTGCCAGCAGCTTATTAACCGGGACAGGGGGAAACGGGGAGCTGTTTTTT. Translation gives CASSLLTGTGGNGELFF. Variable domain in full (rest from reference TRBV2 and TRBJ2-2): EPEVTQTPSHQVTQMGQEVILRCVPISNHLYFYWYRQILGQKVEFLVSFYNNEISEKSEIFDDQFSVERPDGSNFTLKIRSTKLEDSAMYFCASSLLTGTGGNGELFFGEGSRLTVL.

The chain is built from TRBV11-2 and TRBJ2-7; 8 bases match TRBD1. Losses at the gene ends were 3 bases for V and 2 bases for J; bases not matched to a gene: 3. The CDR3 contains 14 residues. Germline loops: CDR1 SGHAT, CDR2 FQNNGV. The CDR3 DNA is TGTGCCAGCAGCTTCGGGACAGGAACCTACGAGCAGTACTTC. It specifies CASSFGTGTYEQYF.

The gene calls are TRBV11-2 and TRBJ2-7; perhaps TRBD2 as D (6 bases). Germline CDR1 SGHAT, CDR2 FQNNGV. The CDR3 extends over 14 amino acids. V was clipped by 0 bases and J by 2 bases, with 8 bases between them. CDR3 coding DNA: TGTGCCAGCAGCTTAGATAGCGGAGCCTACGAGCAGTACTTC. Its protein product is CASSLDSGAYEQYF.

This clone has only one observation. This rearrangement joins TRBV9 to TRBJ1-3; D is ambiguous. Germline V gives CDR1 SGDLS, CDR2 YYNGEE. Trimming removed 2 bases from V and 4 bases from J, with 4 bases in between. This CDR3 has 12 residues. For the CDR3, the DNA is TGTGCCAGCAGCGTCTCGGGAAACACCATATATTTT. This codes for CASSVSGNTIYF.

The chain is built from TRBV14 and TRBJ2-7; D unresolved. V was shortened by 0 bases and J by 0 bases, with 9 bases between the two germline ends. The CDR3 runs 15 residues. From germline, CDR1 is SGHDN and CDR2 FVKESK. CDR3 amino acids: CASSQDTQSSYEQYF. The CDR3, as DNA: TGTGCCAGCAGCCAAGATACGCAGTCCTCCTACGAGCAGTACTTC.

The chain uses TRBV19 and TRBJ1-1; the D is unclear. This CDR3 contains 13 residues. Germline loops: CDR1 LNHDA, CDR2 SQIVND (reference sequence). Trimming removed 5 bases at V and 1 base at J, with 8 bases between. The DNA of the CDR3 is TGTGCCAGTAGTGTGGACGGGAACACTGAAGCTTTCTTT. Its translation: CASSVDGNTEAFF.

This chain connects TRBV28 to TRBJ2-7; D might be TRBD2 (6 bases). The germline CDR1 and CDR2 sequences are MDHEN and SYDVKM. Trimming removed 1 base at V and 6 bases at J, with 10 bases between. This CDR3 is 13 amino acids long. The CDR3 region has the DNA TGTGCCAGCAGTTTATCCTCCGGGGGCGAGCAGTACTTC. Protein sequence: CASSLSSGGEQYF.

This clone was recorded once. This chain joins TRBV6-5 and TRBJ1-5; D is possibly TRBD1 (5 bases). CDR3 size: 14 residues. Germline V gene lookup returns CDR1 MNHEY and CDR2 SVGAGI. Trimming left V 11 bases short and J 0 bases short, with 14 bases between. In DNA, the CDR3 is TGTGCCGCCGGAGGGGTCAATAGCAATCAGCCCCAGCATTTT. This encodes CAAGGVNSNQPQHF.

Concerning this clone: This same CDR3 is encoded by further DNA sequences in the sample. CDR3 loop: CASSEADGGQPQHF. The DNA for the CDR3 is TGTGCCAGCAGTGAAGCTGATGGGGGTCAGCCCCAGCATTTT. The V gene is TRBV6-1, the J gene TRBJ1-5; possibly TRBD1 for D (5 bases). V was trimmed by 0 bases and J by 6 bases, leaving 9 bases between them. The CDR3 is 14 amino acids. From germline, CDR1 is MNHNS and CDR2 SASEGT.

The rearrangement uses TRBV19 and TRBJ1-1; 9 nucleotides line up with TRBD1. J lost 5 bases, V lost 7 bases, and 5 bases had no gene match. CDR3 length equals 13 residues. Germline V gives CDR1 LNHDA, CDR2 SQIVND (reference sequence). CDR3 sequence reads: CASIRDRVTEAFF. CDR3 DNA sequence: TGTGCCAGTATCCGGGACAGGGTAACTGAAGCTTTCTTT.

The CDR3 protein is CASSFQGNNSPLHF. In DNA, the CDR3 is TGTGCCAGCAGCTTTCAGGGGAATAATTCACCCCTCCACTTT. The chain has TRBV7-9 and TRBJ1-6; TRBD1 might be the D (6 bases). The CDR3 is 14 residues long. The V and J ends lost 3 bases and 5 bases respectively, with 8 bases between them. Germline loops: CDR1 SEHNR, CDR2 FQNEAQ (reference sequence).

This sequence joins TRBV18 and TRBJ1-1; the D gene is possibly TRBD1 (5 bases). The CDR3 is 18 residues long. The V gene's germline CDR1 is KGHSH and CDR2 LQKENI. Trimming left V 2 bases short and J 1 base short, with 20 bases between. The CDR3, as DNA: TGTGCCAGCTCACCAATGTGGGGTGGTGTCAGGGCGAACACTGAAGCTTTCTTT. This codes for CASSPMWGGVRANTEAFF.

This CDR3 reads CASRQALNTEAFF. CDR3 nucleotides: TGTGCCAGCAGACAGGCTTTGAACACTGAAGCTTTCTTT. The chain couples TRBV6-5 to TRBJ1-1, with a possible D match to TRBD1 (5 bases). There are 13 residues in the CDR3. Germline CDR1 and CDR2: MNHEY and SVGAGI. Trimming left V 6 bases short and J 0 bases short, with 8 bases between.

CDR3 loop: CASSIQGAMGAEAFF. In DNA form, the CDR3 reads TGTGCCAGTAGTATCCAGGGGGCGATGGGCGCTGAAGCTTTCTTT. J is TRBJ1-1 and V is TRBV19; TRBD1 matches at 8 bases. J was trimmed by 6 bases and V by 3 bases; bases with no gene match: 9. In germline, CDR1 is LNHDA, CDR2 SQIVND (reference sequence). CDR3 length equals 15 residues.

This clone appeared once. V usage is TRBV12-5 and J usage is TRBJ2-7; TRBD1 matches at 10 bases. This CDR3 region has 12 residues. The V segment lost 10 bases and the J segment 3 bases; nucleotides outside the gene matches: 3. From germline, CDR1 is LGHNT and CDR2 FRNRAP. The CDR3: CAIRTGGYEQYF. The CDR3, as DNA: TGTGCTATAAGGACAGGGGGCTACGAGCAGTACTTC.